Listed below are T cell receptor beta chains from one sample, sequenced in a study of blood T cell repertoires in COVID-19. The table came from immunoSEQ multiplex PCR; TCRdb's copy has only in-frame clones and leaves some out. Here the sample spans fewer than 350,000 clones, around 91% being singletons. Sequencing used PBMCs or T cells enriched from blood (not recorded which). Receptors were obtained from a woman between 18 and 29 years old with acute COVID-19. Both conserved end residues are trimmed from each CDR3.

V gene	J gene	CDR3 protein
TRBV28	TRBJ1-1	ASSPGQGAPEAF
TRBV2	TRBJ2-2	ASTLTGDRVNTGELF
TRBV12-3/TRBV12-4	TRBJ2-3	ASSLVEAQY
TRBV19	TRBJ1-5	ASSTGQNNQPQH
TRBV25-1	TRBJ1-1	ASAGIGGVTEAF
TRBV28	TRBJ2-7	ASSSPSQGGRYEQY
TRBV4-1	TRBJ1-5	ASSPLPDRANQPQH
TRBV13	TRBJ2-1	ASSLQGGGSYNEQF
TRBV9	TRBJ2-2	ASSVEPHTGELF
TRBV6-6	TRBJ1-1	ASSSTGSNTEAF
TRBV18	TRBJ2-1	ASSPRQGQGNEQF
TRBV6-2/TRBV6-3	TRBJ1-2	ASSYIDRINGYT
TRBV3-1/TRBV3-2	TRBJ2-3	ASTALGGGSTDTQY
TRBV27	TRBJ2-1	ASSRSDRGYEQF
TRBV27	TRBJ2-7	ASSPRDTVNEQY
TRBV28	TRBJ1-2	ASLGPPGYGYT
TRBV4-3	TRBJ2-6	ASSPGRISGANVLT
TRBV5-6	TRBJ1-1	ASSLGAYRGYTEAF
TRBV11-3	TRBJ2-1	ASSLGGTSWGNEQF
TRBV5-1	TRBJ2-5	ASEWGDRGLETQY
TRBV7-9	TRBJ1-1	ASRNGRGGSGNTEAF
TRBV5-6	TRBJ2-7	ASNLVAGSGEQY
TRBV19	TRBJ2-1	ASSPRTGISLYNEQF
TRBV15	TRBJ2-3	ATSRDLASGSSIADTQY
TRBV29-1	TRBJ2-1	SVEIRRTSGTGNEQF
TRBV4-3	TRBJ2-1	ASSLGTSTYNEQF
TRBV29-1	TRBJ2-7	SVASRTGGIGEQY
TRBV7-6	TRBJ1-6	ASKSGVPASPLH
TRBV7-9	TRBJ1-6	ASSSGTGVNSPLH
TRBV10-3	TRBJ2-7	AIKRLAESYEQY
TRBV19	TRBJ1-5	ASSRDINQPQH
TRBV19	TRBJ2-1	ATSENEQF
TRBV28	TRBJ2-1	ATQLAGGDNEQF
TRBV7-2	TRBJ2-5	ASSLAPGGVETQY
TRBV12-3/TRBV12-4	TRBJ2-7	ASSSVSYEQY
TRBV3-1/TRBV3-2	TRBJ2-1	ASSQGKREIFLNEQF
TRBV28	TRBJ2-7	ASSRDYEQY
TRBV5-1	TRBJ2-7	ASSFWTSGQAYEQY
TRBV30	TRBJ1-1	AWSVNRGGTEAF
TRBV12-3/TRBV12-4	TRBJ1-4	ASTLTGSEKLF
TRBV5-4	TRBJ2-3	ASSLGGRVSDTQY
TRBV5-1	TRBJ1-1	ATSDGGNTEAF
TRBV11-2	TRBJ1-1	ASSPPPRQGRNTEAF
TRBV2	TRBJ2-7	ASSETSGSHEQY
TRBV4-2	TRBJ2-7	ASSQEVGLATYEQY
TRBV19	TRBJ2-1	ATTTGVYNEQF
TRBV10-3	TRBJ2-1	AISGHLGLAGGSNSSYNEQF
TRBV19	TRBJ2-7	ASRQGSSYEQY